A selection of T cell receptor beta chains follows, all from one sample in a study of cytomegalovirus exposure and HLA in healthy donors. Clones were read by immunoSEQ multiplex PCR, and TCRdb kept only the in-frame ones, dropping some. The sample gives roughly 180,000 clones, about four fifths of which show up once; 0.95% to 1.3% is in the top ten. The source material was PBMCs. The receptor source for this set is a man aged 25 to 45 in good health and CMV-seronegative. The CDR3 runs from the conserved cysteine through the conserved F or W. Each record gives: J gene, D gene, clone size, V gene, CDR3 protein, CDR3 DNA. A D gene is named only where the DNA matches it firmly. Only some rows state a clone size, as once, few, many or a class for expanded clones.

>TRBJ1-1|NA|NA|TRBV30
CAWSVLTGTEAFF
TGTGCCTGGAGTGTCCTGACCGGGACTGAAGCTTTCTTT
>TRBJ1-6|NA|NA|TRBV28
CASRKDNSPYNSPLHF
TGTGCCAGCAGAAAAGATAATAGCCCCTATAATTCACCCCTCCACTTT
>TRBJ2-3|TRBD2|NA|TRBV19
CASSPRTSGGKSTDTQYF
TGTGCCAGTAGCCCTCGGACTAGCGGGGGTAAGAGCACAGATACGCAGTATTTT
>TRBJ2-7|TRBD2|NA|TRBV30
CAWSVRLASRVAGGPYEQYF
TGTGCCTGGAGTGTACGTTTAGCGAGCAGAGTAGCGGGGGGCCCGTACGAGCAGTACTTC
>TRBJ2-7|NA|NA|TRBV28
CASSLRPGASYEQYF
TGTGCCAGCAGTTTAAGACCGGGAGCAAGCTACGAGCAGTACTTC
>TRBJ1-1|TRBD1|NA|TRBV5-4
CASSWDRGGTEAFF
TGTGCCAGCAGCTGGGACAGGGGGGGGACTGAAGCTTTCTTT
>TRBJ1-5|NA|NA|TRBV19
CASSMPGPSNQPQHF
TGTGCCAGTAGTATGCCAGGGCCCAGCAATCAGCCCCAGCATTTT
>TRBJ2-5|NA|NA|TRBV5-6
CASSADRFETQYF
TGCGCCAGCAGCGCCGACAGGTTTGAGACCCAGTACTTC
>TRBJ1-6|NA|few|TRBV25-1
CASSGQVPNSPLHF
TGTGCCAGCAGTGGACAGGTCCCTAATTCACCCCTCCACTTT
>TRBJ2-7|TRBD2|NA|TRBV27
CASSLYRSGGAPQYEQYF
TGTGCCAGCAGTTTATATCGGAGCGGGGGGGCCCCTCAATACGAGCAGTACTTC
>TRBJ2-2|NA|NA|TRBV7-6
CASSPQTGELFF
TGTGCCAGCAGCCCACAGACCGGGGAGCTGTTTTTT
>TRBJ1-5|NA|NA|TRBV2
CASSGGVNQPQHF
TGTGCCAGCAGTGGAGGCGTTAATCAGCCCCAGCATTTT
>TRBJ1-2|TRBD1|NA|TRBV7-2
CASSLAGQGEGYTF
TGTGCCAGCAGCTTAGCGGGACAGGGGGAGGGCTACACCTTC
>TRBJ2-1|NA|NA|TRBV9
CASSVGQGSEQFF
TGTGCCAGCAGCGTAGGGCAGGGATCTGAGCAGTTCTTC
>TRBJ2-5|NA|once|TRBV6-1
CASSTSRETQYF
TGTGCCAGCAGTACTAGCCGAGAGACCCAGTACTTC
>TRBJ1-5|TRBD1|once|TRBV4-3
CASSQPTGASGQPQHF
TGCGCCAGCAGCCAACCGACAGGGGCCTCGGGTCAGCCCCAGCATTTT
>TRBJ2-3|TRBD2|NA|TRBV19
CASRSSGATDTQYF
TGTGCCAGTAGGTCTAGCGGGGCCACAGATACGCAGTATTTT
>TRBJ2-5|TRBD1|NA|TRBV9
CASSAGTGIFWGETQYF
TGTGCCAGCAGCGCCGGGACAGGAATTTTCTGGGGAGAGACCCAGTACTTC
>TRBJ2-3|NA|NA|TRBV7-9
CASSIFREMGTDTQYF
TGTGCCAGCAGCATCTTCCGGGAGATGGGCACAGATACGCAGTATTTT
>TRBJ2-5|TRBD2|NA|TRBV27
CASSWTSGNQETQYF
TGTGCCAGCAGTTGGACTAGCGGGAACCAAGAGACCCAGTACTTC
>TRBJ2-2|TRBD2|NA|TRBV12-5
CASGLSTLAGANTGELFF
TGTGCTAGTGGTTTGAGTACACTAGCGGGAGCGAACACCGGGGAGCTGTTTTTT
>TRBJ1-5|TRBD1|few|TRBV7-8
CASSQLTGVHQPQHF
TGTGCCAGCAGCCAGCTCACAGGGGTCCATCAGCCCCAGCATTTT
>TRBJ1-5|NA|NA|TRBV4-2
CASSQNSGLGNQPQHF
TGTGCCAGCAGCCAAAACTCAGGATTAGGCAATCAGCCCCAGCATTTT
>TRBJ2-1|TRBD2|NA|TRBV6-1
CASTEGLAGKGGYNEQFF
TGTGCCAGCACTGAGGGACTAGCGGGAAAAGGGGGCTACAATGAGCAGTTCTTC
>TRBJ1-3|NA|NA|TRBV7-9
CASSRLSDSLGNTIYF
TGTGCCAGCAGCCGACTCTCCGACAGCCTTGGAAACACCATATATTTT
>TRBJ2-5|TRBD2|NA|TRBV25-1
CASSELEREGQETQYF
TGTGCCAGCAGTGAACTCGAGCGGGAGGGACAAGAGACCCAGTACTTC
>TRBJ2-7|TRBD1|NA|TRBV7-2
CASSLEVRQGSSYEQYF
TGTGCCAGCAGCTTAGAGGTTAGACAGGGGAGCTCCTACGAGCAGTACTTC
>TRBJ1-5|TRBD1|few|TRBV19
CASSMRPLLGGTGGLASNQPQHF
TGTGCCAGTAGTATGCGACCTCTTCTTGGGGGGACAGGGGGATTAGCTAGCAATCAGCCCCAGCATTTT
>TRBJ2-7|TRBD1|NA|TRBV19
CASSTQGQGASEQYF
TGTGCCAGTAGTACCCAGGGACAGGGAGCAAGCGAGCAGTACTTC
>TRBJ1-1|NA|NA|TRBV5-1
CASNSEGNGGAFF
TGCGCCAGCAACTCTGAAGGGAACGGAGGAGCTTTCTTT
>TRBJ1-2|NA|NA|TRBV11-3
CASSLVPNYGYTF
TGTGCCAGCAGCTTAGTCCCAAACTATGGCTACACCTTC
>TRBJ2-7|TRBD2|once|TRBV5-4
CASSLALAGGVQYF
TGTGCCAGCAGCTTAGCGCTAGCGGGAGGGGTGCAGTACTTC
>TRBJ1-5|NA|NA|TRBV7-8
CASSLDRTYSNQPQHF
TGTGCCAGCAGTCTAGACCGAACGTATAGCAATCAGCCCCAGCATTTT
>TRBJ2-6|NA|once|TRBV7-9
CASSLFVAGPGANVLTF
TGTGCCAGCAGCTTATTCGTGGCAGGGCCTGGGGCCAACGTCCTGACTTTC
>TRBJ1-1|NA|NA|TRBV19
CASKWRTEAFF
TGTGCCAGTAAATGGAGGACTGAAGCTTTCTTT
>TRBJ2-1|TRBD2|NA|TRBV4-2
CASSQTSGRAAYNEQFF
TGTGCCAGCAGCCAAACTAGCGGGAGGGCCGCCTACAATGAGCAGTTCTTC
>TRBJ2-7|NA|NA|TRBV27
CASSYSGVSGWEQYF
TGTGCCAGCAGTTATTCGGGGGTATCCGGTTGGGAGCAGTACTTC
>TRBJ2-7|TRBD2|NA|TRBV13
CASSLLGTSGSRDYEQYF
TGTGCCAGCAGCTTACTTGGGACTAGCGGGAGCAGGGACTACGAGCAGTACTTC